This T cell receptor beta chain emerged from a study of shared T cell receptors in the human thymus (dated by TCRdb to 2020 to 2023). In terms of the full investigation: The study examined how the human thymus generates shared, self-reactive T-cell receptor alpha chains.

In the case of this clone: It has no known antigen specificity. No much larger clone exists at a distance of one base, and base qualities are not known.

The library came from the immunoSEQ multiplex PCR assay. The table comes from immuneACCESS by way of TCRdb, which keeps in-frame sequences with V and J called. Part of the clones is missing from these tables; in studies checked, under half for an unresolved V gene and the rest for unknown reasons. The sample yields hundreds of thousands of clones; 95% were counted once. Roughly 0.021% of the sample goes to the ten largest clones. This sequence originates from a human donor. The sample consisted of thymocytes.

The CDR3 region has the sequence CASSQVGQGAGYGYTF. The DNA reads as follows: TGTGCCAGCAGCCAAGTAGGCCAGGGGGCCGGCTATGGCTACACCTTC. The V and J genes are TRBV4-2 and TRBJ1-2; 8 nucleotides in the junction match TRBD1. The CDR3 runs 16 amino acids, cysteine and phenylalanine included. Left in the record is the CDR3 DNA by itself, 48 bases read in frame from the first base. V lost 1 base and J lost 4 bases, and the count of bases not matched to a germline gene is 8. The germline V gene supplies CDR1 LGHNA and CDR2 YNFKEQ.